The clone carrying this T cell receptor beta chain has at least ten counts. Its specificity is unknown. This sample is drawn from a study of early T cells in non-severe SARS-CoV-2 infection. Findings and caveats of the study: Missing private and CD4 specificities, VDJdb matching favored anti-spike CD8 responses.

Trimming at V came to 3 bases and at J to 3 bases, leaving 5 bases not matched to a gene. CDR3 length equals 16 residues. From germline, CDR1 is MGHRA and CDR2 YSYEKL. A single record per CDR3 protein comes from TCRdb applying MiXCR to the 5' RACE reads. The table includes about 22,000 distinct CDR3 sequences, about 3.7% detected once. This clonotype was sampled from an adult who was a healthcare worker with PCR-confirmed SARS-CoV-2 infection or an uninfected control (not recorded which). The sample consisted of whole blood. V usage is TRBV4-1 and J usage is TRBJ2-5, with 12 bases that match TRBD2. The CDR3 spells CASSQLGLAGKETQYF. CDR3 nucleotide sequence: TGCGCCAGCAGCCAGCTAGGACTAGCGGGAAAAGAGACCCAGTACTTC.